The T cell receptor (beta chain) described here comes from a study of T cell repertoires in cytomegalovirus infection. Study-level background: CMV infection and matching HLA type were both indicated by public TCR beta signatures. Whole-study results and caveats: CMV carriers having the relevant HLA were flagged by cumulative public TCR beta family frequency. Ex vivo, HLA-C-restricted CMV-specific TCR beta clonotypes prevailed over the rest of the response.

This clonotype has a count of ten or more. The target antigen is unknown. MiXCR was run by TCRdb on the reads, yielding one entry per CDR3 protein. The table lists under 800,000 distinct CDR3 sequences, around 24% of them singletons, with around 8% in the top ten. V shed 1 base and J 4 bases; nucleotides not matched to a gene: 11. Germline loops: CDR1 SEHNR, CDR2 FQNEAQ (reference sequence). This CDR3 contains 17 residues. Sequenced sample: CD8+ T cells from PBMCs. The clonotype comes from a human donor in good health (CMV status not recorded). Some clones in this sample may be carry-over from other donors' samples. The chain uses TRBV7-9 and TRBJ1-1; TRBD1 matches at 8 bases. The chain's CDR3 is CASSLVGQGARSTEAFF. The CDR3 coding sequence is TGTGCCAGCAGCTTAGTGGGGCAGGGGGCCCGCTCCACTGAAGCTTTCTTT.